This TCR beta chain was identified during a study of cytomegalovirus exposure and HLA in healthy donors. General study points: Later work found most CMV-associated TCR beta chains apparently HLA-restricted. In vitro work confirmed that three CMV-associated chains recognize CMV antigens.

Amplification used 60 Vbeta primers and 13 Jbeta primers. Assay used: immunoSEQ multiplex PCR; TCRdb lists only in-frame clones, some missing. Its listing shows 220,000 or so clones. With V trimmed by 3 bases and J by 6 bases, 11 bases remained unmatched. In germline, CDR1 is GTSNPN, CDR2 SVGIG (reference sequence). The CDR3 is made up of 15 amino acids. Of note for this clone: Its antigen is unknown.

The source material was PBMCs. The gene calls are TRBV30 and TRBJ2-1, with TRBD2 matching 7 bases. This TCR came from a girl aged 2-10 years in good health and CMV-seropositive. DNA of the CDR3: TGTGCCTGGAGCGGGGCTAGCGGACAACCCAATGAGCAGTTCTTC. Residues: CAWSGASGQPNEQFF.